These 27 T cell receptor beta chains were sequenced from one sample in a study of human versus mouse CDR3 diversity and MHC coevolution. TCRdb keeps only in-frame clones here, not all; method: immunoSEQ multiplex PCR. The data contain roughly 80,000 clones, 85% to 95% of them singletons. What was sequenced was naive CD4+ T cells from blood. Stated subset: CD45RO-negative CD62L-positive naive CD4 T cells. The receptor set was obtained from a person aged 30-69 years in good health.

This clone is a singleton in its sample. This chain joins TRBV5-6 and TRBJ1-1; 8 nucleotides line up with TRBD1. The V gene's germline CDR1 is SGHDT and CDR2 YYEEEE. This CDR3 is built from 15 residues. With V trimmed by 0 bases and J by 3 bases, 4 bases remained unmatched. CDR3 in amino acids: CASSLGQGKDTEAFF. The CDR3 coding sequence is TGTGCCAGCAGCTTGGGACAGGGGAAGGACACTGAAGCTTTCTTT. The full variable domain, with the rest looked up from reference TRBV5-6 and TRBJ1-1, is DAGVTQSPTHLIKTRGQQVTLRCSPKSGHDTVSWYQQALGQGPQFIFQYYEEEERQRGNFPDRFSGHQFPNYSSELNVNALLLGDSALYLCASSLGQGKDTEAFFGQGTRLTVV.

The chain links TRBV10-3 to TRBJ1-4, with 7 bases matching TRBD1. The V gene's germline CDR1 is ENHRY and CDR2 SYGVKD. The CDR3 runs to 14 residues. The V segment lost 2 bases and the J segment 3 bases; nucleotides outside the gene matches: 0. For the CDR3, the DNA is TGTGCCATCAGTGAGGGGACAGCTAATGAAAAACTGTTTTTT. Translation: CAISEGTANEKLFF.

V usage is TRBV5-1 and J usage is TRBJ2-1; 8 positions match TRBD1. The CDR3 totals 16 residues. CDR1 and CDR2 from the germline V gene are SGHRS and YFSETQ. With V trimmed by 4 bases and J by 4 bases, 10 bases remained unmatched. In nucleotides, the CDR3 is TGCGCCAGCAGCGCCCCGGGACAGGTAGGGTACAATGAGCAGTTCTTC. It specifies CASSAPGQVGYNEQFF.

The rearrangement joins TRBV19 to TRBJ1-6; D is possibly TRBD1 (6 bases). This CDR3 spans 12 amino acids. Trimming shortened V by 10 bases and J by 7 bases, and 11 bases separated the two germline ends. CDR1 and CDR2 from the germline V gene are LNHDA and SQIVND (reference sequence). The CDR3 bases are TGTGCCACCGGGCAGGGGAATTCACCCCTCCACTTT. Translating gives CATGQGNSPLHF. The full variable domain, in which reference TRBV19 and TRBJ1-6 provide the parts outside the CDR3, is DGGITQSPKYLFRKEGQNVTLSCEQNLNHDAMYWYRQDPGQGLRLIYYSQIVNDFQKGDIAEGYSVSREKKESFPLTVTSAQKNPTAFYLCATGQGNSPLHFGNGTRLTVT.

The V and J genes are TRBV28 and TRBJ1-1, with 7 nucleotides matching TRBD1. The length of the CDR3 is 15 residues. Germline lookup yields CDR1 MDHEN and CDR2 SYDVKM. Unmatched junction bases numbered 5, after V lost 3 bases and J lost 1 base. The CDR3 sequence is CASSFPTGRNTEAFF. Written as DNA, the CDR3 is TGTGCCAGCAGTTTTCCGACAGGGAGGAACACTGAAGCTTTCTTT.

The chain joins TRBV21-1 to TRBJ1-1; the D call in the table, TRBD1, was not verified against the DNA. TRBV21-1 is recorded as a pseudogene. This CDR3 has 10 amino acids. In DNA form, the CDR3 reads TGTGCCAGAGGGGACACTGAAGCTTTCTTT. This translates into CARGDTEAFF.

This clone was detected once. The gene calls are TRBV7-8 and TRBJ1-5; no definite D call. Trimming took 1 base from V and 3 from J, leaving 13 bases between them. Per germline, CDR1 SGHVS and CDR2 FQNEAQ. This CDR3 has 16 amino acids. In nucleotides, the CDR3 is TGTGCCAGCAGCTTAGTAGGCGACCTAGCCAATCAGCCCCAGCATTTT. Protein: CASSLVGDLANQPQHF.

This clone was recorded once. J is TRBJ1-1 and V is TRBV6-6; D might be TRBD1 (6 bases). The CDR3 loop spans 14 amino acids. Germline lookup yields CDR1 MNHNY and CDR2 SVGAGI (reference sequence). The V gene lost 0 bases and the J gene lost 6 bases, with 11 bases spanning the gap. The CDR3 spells CASSYSLRGPEAFF. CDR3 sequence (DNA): TGTGCCAGCAGTTACTCGCTCAGGGGCCCTGAAGCTTTCTTT.

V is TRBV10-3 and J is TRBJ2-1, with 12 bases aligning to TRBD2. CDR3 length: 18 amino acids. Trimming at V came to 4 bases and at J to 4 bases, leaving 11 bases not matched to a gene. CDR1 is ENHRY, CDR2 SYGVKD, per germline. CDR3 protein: CAISVGLAGGPDYNEQFF. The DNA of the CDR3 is TGTGCCATCAGTGTTGGGCTAGCGGGAGGGCCTGATTACAATGAGCAGTTCTTC.

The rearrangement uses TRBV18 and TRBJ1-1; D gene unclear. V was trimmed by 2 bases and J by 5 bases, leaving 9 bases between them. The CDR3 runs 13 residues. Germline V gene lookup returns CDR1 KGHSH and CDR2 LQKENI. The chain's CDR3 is CASSPNSGTEAFF. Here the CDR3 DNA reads TGTGCCAGCTCACCAAATAGCGGGACTGAAGCTTTCTTT.

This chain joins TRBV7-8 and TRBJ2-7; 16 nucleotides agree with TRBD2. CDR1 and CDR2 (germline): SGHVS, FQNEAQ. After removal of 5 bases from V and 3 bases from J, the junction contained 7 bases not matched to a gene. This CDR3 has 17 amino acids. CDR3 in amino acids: CASSPGLAGGFFYEQYF. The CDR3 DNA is TGTGCCAGCAGCCCGGGACTAGCGGGAGGGTTCTTCTACGAGCAGTACTTC.

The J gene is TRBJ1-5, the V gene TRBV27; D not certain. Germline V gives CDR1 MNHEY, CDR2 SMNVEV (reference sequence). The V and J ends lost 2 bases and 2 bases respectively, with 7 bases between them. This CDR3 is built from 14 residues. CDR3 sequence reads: CASSLDLGNQPQHF. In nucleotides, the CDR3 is TGTGCCAGCAGTTTAGACCTAGGCAATCAGCCCCAGCATTTT.

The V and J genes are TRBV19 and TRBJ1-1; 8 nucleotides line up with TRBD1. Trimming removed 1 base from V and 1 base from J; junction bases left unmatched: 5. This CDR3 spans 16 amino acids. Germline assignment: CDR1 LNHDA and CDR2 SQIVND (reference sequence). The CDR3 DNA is TGTGCCAGTAGTATAGGAGACAGGGGATGGAACACTGAAGCTTTCTTT. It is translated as CASSIGDRGWNTEAFF. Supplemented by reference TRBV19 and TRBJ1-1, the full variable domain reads DGGITQSPKYLFRKEGQNVTLSCEQNLNHDAMYWYRQDPGQGLRLIYYSQIVNDFQKGDIAEGYSVSREKKESFPLTVTSAQKNPTAFYLCASSIGDRGWNTEAFFGQGTRLTVV.

The CDR3 region is CASSAGGEKLFF. In DNA form, the CDR3 reads TGTGCCAGCAGTGCTGGCGGGGAAAAACTGTTTTTT. The chain links TRBV6-1 to TRBJ1-4; D gene unclear. V was trimmed by 4 bases and J by 8 bases, leaving 8 bases between them. The CDR3 is 12 residues long. CDR1 MNHNS and CDR2 SASEGT come from the germline V gene.

The CDR3 bases are TGTGCCAGCAGCTTGGGGACAGGGGTTTTAATCGGGGAGCTGTTTTTT. Translated: CASSLGTGVLIGELFF. The V and J genes are TRBV11-3 and TRBJ2-2, with 10 bases lining up with TRBD1. The germline CDR1 and CDR2 sequences are SGHNT and YENEEA. V was clipped by 3 bases and J by 7 bases; unmatched bases: 8. CDR3 length: 16 residues.

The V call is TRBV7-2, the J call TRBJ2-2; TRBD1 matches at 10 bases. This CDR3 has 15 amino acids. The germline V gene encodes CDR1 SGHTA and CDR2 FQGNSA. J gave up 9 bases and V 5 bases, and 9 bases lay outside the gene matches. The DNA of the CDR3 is TGTGCCAGCAGCCTGGGGGGACAGGGGAACCGGGAGCTGTTTTTT. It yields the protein CASSLGGQGNRELFF.

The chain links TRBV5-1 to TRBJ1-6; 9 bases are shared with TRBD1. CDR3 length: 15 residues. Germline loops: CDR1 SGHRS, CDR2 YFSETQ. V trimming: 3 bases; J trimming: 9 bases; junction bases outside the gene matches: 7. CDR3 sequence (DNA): TGCGCCAGCAGCTCCCGGGACAGGGTGGGTTCACCCCTCCACTTT. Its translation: CASSSRDRVGSPLHF.

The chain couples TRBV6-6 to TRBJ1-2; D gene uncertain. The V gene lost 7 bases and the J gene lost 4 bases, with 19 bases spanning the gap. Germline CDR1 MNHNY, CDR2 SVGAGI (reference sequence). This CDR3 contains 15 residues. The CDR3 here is CASKEQSTRVYGYTF. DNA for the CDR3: TGTGCCAGCAAGGAACAGTCGACGAGGGTCTATGGCTACACCTTC.

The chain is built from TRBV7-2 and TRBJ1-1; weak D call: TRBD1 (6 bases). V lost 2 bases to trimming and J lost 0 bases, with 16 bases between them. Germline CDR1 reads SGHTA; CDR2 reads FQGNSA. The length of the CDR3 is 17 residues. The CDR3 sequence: CASSLRVSGQLNTEAFF. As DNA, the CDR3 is TGTGCCAGCAGCTTAAGGGTCTCGGGACAACTGAACACTGAAGCTTTCTTT.

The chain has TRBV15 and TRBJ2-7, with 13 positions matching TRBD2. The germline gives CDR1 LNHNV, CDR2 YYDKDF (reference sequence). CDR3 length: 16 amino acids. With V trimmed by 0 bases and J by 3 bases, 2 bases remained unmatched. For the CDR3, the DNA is TGTGCCACCAGCAGAGAGCGGACTAGCGGGAGCTACGAGCAGTACTTC. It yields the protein CATSRERTSGSYEQYF.

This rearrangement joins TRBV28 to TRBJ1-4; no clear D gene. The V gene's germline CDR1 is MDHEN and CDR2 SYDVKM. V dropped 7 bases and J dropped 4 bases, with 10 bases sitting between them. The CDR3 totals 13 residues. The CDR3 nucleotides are TGTGCCAGCACCGGACTCCATAATGAAAAACTGTTTTTT. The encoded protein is CASTGLHNEKLFF.

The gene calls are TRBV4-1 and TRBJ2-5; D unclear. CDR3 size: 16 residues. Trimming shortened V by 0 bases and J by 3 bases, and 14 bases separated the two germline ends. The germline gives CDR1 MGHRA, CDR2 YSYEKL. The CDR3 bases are TGCGCCAGCAGCCAAGAGAACGTTGGCAGAAAAGAGACCCAGTACTTC. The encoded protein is CASSQENVGRKETQYF.

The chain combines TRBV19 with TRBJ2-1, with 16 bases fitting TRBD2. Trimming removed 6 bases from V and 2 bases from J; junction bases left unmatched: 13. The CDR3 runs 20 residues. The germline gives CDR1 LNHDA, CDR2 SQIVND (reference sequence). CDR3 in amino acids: CASSDPLTGTSGRAYNEQFF. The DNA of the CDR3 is TGTGCCAGTAGCGATCCCCTAACCGGGACTAGCGGGAGGGCCTACAATGAGCAGTTCTTC.

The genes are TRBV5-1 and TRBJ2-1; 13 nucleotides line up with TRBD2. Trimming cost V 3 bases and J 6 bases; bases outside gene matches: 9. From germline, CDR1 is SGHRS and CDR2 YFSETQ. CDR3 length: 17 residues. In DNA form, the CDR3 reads TGCGCCAGCAGCTCCTGGACTAGCGGGAGACCAGGCAATGAGCAGTTCTTC. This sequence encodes CASSSWTSGRPGNEQFF.

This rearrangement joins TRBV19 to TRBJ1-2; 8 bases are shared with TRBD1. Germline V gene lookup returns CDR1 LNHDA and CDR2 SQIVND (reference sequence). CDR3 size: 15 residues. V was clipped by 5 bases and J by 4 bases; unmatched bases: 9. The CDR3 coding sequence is TGTGCCAGTAGTGTCGACAGGGGTGGTATCTATGGCTACACCTTC. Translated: CASSVDRGGIYGYTF.

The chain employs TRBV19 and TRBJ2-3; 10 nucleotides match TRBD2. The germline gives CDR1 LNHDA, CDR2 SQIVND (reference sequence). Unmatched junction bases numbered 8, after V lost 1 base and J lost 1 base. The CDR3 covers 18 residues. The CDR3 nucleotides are TGTGCCAGTAGTATAGTAAGCGGGGGGGCCTCTGGCACAGATACGCAGTATTTT. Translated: CASSIVSGGASGTDTQYF.

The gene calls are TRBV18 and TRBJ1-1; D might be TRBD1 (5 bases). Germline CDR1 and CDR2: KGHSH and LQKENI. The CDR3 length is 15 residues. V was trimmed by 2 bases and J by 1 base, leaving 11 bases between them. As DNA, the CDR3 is TGTGCCAGCTCACCAGGCTCGGGGGGGAACACTGAAGCTTTCTTT. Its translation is CASSPGSGGNTEAFF.